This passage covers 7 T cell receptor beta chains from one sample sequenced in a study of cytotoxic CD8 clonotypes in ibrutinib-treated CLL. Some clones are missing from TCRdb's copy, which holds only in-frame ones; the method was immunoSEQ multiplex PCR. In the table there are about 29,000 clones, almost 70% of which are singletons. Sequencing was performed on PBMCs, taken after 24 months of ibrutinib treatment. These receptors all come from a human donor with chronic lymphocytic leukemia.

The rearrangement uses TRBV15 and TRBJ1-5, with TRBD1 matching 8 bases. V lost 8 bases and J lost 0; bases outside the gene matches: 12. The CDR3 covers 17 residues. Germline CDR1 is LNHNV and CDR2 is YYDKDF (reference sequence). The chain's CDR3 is CATLEQGALASNQPQHF. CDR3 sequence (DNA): TGTGCCACCCTCGAGCAGGGGGCTTTGGCTAGCAATCAGCCCCAGCATTTT. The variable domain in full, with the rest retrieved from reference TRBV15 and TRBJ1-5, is DAMVIQNPRYQVTQFGKPVTLSCSQTLNHNVMYWYQQKSSQAPKLLFHYYDKDFNNEADTPDNFQSRRPNTSFCFLDIRSPGLGDTAMYLCATLEQGALASNQPQHFGDGTRLSIL.

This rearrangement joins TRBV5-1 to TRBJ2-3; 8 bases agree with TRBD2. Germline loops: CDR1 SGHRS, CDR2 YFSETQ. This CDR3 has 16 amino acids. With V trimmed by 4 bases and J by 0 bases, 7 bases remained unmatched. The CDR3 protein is CASSRGASGSTDTQYF. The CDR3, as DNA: TGCGCCAGCAGCAGAGGAGCTAGCGGGAGCACAGATACGCAGTATTTT.

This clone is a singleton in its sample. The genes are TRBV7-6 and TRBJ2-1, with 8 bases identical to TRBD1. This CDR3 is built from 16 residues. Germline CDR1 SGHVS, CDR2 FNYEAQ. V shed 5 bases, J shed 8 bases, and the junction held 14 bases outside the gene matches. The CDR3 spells CASSLLPTGTGHEQFF. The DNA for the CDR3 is TGTGCCAGCAGCCTACTTCCGACAGGGACAGGACATGAGCAGTTCTTC.

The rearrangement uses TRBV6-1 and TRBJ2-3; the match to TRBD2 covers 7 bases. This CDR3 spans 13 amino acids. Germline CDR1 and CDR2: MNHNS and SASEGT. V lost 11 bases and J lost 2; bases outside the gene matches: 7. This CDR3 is CAGRDYITDTQYF. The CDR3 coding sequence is TGTGCCGGCCGGGACTACATCACAGATACGCAGTATTTT.

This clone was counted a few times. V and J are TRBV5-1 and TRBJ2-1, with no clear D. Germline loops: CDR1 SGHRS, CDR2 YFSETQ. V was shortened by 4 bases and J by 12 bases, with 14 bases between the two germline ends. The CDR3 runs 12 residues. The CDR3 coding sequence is TGCGCCAGCAGCCTAGACTTGACGGCGCAGTTCTTC. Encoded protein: CASSLDLTAQFF.

DNA for the CDR3: TGTGCCAGCAGCGATTTAGCGGGGGGCTACAATGAGCAGTTCTTC. Its translation: CASSDLAGGYNEQFF. The chain has TRBV2 and TRBJ2-1; 10 bases agree with TRBD2. The V and J ends lost 6 bases and 3 bases, in that order; junction bases with no gene match: 5. This CDR3 contains 15 residues. Germline-derived CDR1 and CDR2 are SNHLY and FYNNEI.

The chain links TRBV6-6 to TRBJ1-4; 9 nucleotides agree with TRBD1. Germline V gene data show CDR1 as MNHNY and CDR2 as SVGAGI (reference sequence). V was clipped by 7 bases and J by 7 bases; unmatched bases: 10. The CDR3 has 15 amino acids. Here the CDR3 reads CASTITGTGREKLFF. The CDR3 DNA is TGTGCCAGCACCATTACCGGGACAGGGCGTGAAAAACTGTTTTTT.